This TCR beta chain derives from a study of blood T cell repertoires in COVID-19. The wider study: Both acute and convalescent COVID-19 samples were obtained from the United States, Italy and Spain.

Per the authors' pipeline: Counts of nucleated cells, estimated from reference gene primer amplification, were obtained. Method: immunoSEQ multiplex PCR; TCRdb's copy keeps in-frame clones and lacks some. V and J calls and clone size are those listed in that table; D and trimming were worked out from the DNA. Counted here are roughly 190,000 clones, around 82% occurring once; the ten biggest clones make up 17%. Germline V gene lookup returns CDR1 LGHNA and CDR2 YNFKEQ. CDR3 length: 14 residues. Trimming took 1 base from V and 8 from J; bases not matched to a gene: 4. Participants' own reports of clinical history determined their cohort assignment.

The sample taken for sequencing was PBMCs or T cells enriched from blood (not recorded which). The TCR comes from a woman between 50 and 59 years old with acute COVID-19. The chain has TRBV4-2 and TRBJ1-4; 7 positions agree with TRBD1. The chain's CDR3 is CASSQGQGEEKLFF. The CDR3 DNA follows: TGTGCCAGCAGCCAAGGGCAGGGGGAAGAAAAACTGTTTTTT.